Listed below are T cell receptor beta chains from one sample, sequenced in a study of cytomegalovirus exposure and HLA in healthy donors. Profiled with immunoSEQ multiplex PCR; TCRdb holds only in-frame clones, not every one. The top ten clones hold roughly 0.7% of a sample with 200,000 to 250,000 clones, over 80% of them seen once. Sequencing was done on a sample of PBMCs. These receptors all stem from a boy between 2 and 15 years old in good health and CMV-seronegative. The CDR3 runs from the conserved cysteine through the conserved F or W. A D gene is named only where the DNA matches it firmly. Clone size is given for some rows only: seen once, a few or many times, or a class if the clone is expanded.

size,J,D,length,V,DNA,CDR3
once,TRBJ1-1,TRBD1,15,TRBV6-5,TGTGCCAGCAGGACGGACAGGGGGCTGAACACTGAAGCTTTCTTT,CASRTDRGLNTEAFF
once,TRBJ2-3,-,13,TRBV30,TGTGCCTGGAGTGTAACAGAGACAGATACGCAGTATTTT,CAWSVTETDTQYF
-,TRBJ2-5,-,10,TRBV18,TGTGCCAGCTCAGAGGAGACCCAGTACTTC,CASSEETQYF
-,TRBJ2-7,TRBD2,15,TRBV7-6,TGTGCCAGCAGCACCGGACTAGCGGGAACCTACGAGCAGTACTTC,CASSTGLAGTYEQYF
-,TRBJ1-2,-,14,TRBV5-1,TGCGCCAGCAGCTTGGCAGAGAGGAACTATGGCTACACCTTC,CASSLAERNYGYTF
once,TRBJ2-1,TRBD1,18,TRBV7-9,TGTGCCACCTCACAGTCCGGGACAGGGTTGCGCTCCTACAATGAGCAGTTCTTC,CATSQSGTGLRSYNEQFF
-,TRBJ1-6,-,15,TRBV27,TGTGCCAGCAGTTTGGAGGGCCCGCTTAATTCACCCCTCCACTTT,CASSLEGPLNSPLHF
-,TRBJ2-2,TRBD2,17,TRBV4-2,TGTGCCAGCAGCCCAAGGGGCGGGAGGGCCACCACCGGGGAGCTGTTTTTT,CASSPRGGRATTGELFF
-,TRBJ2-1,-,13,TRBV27,TGTGCCAGCAGTCCCCCTGCAGGGTTTGAGCAGTTCTTC,CASSPPAGFEQFF
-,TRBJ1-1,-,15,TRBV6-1,TGTGCCAGCAGTGCCCGTTTGGGGGCCGACACTGAAGCTTTCTTT,CASSARLGADTEAFF
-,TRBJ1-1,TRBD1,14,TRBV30,TGTGCCTGGAGTCCCGGGACAGTGAACACTGAAGCTTTCTTT,CAWSPGTVNTEAFF
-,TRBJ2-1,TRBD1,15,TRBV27,TGTGCCAGCAGTTGGGGACAGGCCATATACAATGAGCAGTTCTTC,CASSWGQAIYNEQFF
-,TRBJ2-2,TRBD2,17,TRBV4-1,TGCGCCAGCAGCCGTTCGCTAGCGGGGGGATTTACCGGGGAGCTGTTTTTT,CASSRSLAGGFTGELFF
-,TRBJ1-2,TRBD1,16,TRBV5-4,TGTGCCAGCAGCACGAGTCGACAGGGACTGAACTATGGCTACACCTTC,CASSTSRQGLNYGYTF